The 11 T cell receptor beta chains below were found in one sample sequenced in a study of T cell responses to AZD1222 COVID-19 vaccine. The method was immunoSEQ multiplex PCR; TCRdb's version includes in-frame clones alone and lacks a portion of them. The sample records around 180,000 clones, approximately 86% being singletons. This sample comprised peripheral blood, obtained on day 0 of AZD1222 vaccination. The receptors come from an adult in good health.

This clone appeared a few times. J is TRBJ2-3 and V is TRBV12-3 or TRBV12-4; D ambiguous. Trimming took off 8 bases at V and 6 bases at J, with 9 bases between the two ends. The CDR3 is 11 amino acids. The CDR3 reads CASGPHDTQYF. The CDR3, as DNA: TGTGCCAGCGGCCCCCACGATACGCAGTATTTT.

The chain links TRBV2 to TRBJ1-6, with TRBD1 matching over 11 bases. Germline V gene sequence: CDR1 SNHLY, CDR2 FYNNEI. This CDR3 region has 14 residues. J was trimmed by 11 bases and V by 8 bases; bases with no gene match: 8. CDR3 loop: CASGAGTGGAPLHF. CDR3 in DNA: TGTGCCAGCGGGGCCGGGACAGGGGGTGCACCCCTCCACTTT.

Notes on this clone: A junction end diverges from the germline sequence, so it may reflect a read error. The V gene is TRBV6-2 or TRBV6-3, the J gene TRBJ2-2; the D gene is possibly TRBD2 (5 bases). CDR1 and CDR2 (germline): MNHEY, SVGEGT. The CDR3 spans 11 residues. The CDR3 bases are TGTGCCAGCAGTCCGAATAGGGAGCTTTTTTTT. This sequence encodes CASSPNRELFF.

This chain links TRBV4-2 with TRBJ1-2; D is undetermined. This CDR3 spans 14 amino acids. V dropped 3 bases and J dropped 10 bases, with 18 bases sitting between them. Germline values: CDR1 LGHNA, CDR2 YNFKEQ. The CDR3 DNA reads as TGTGCCAGCAGCCACAGAAAGTGGGTACAACCCTACACCTTC. This gives the protein CASSHRKWVQPYTF.

J is TRBJ2-7 and V is TRBV11-3, with 10 bases that match TRBD1. Germline-derived CDR1 and CDR2 are SGHNT and YENEEA. After removal of 5 bases from V and 6 bases from J, the junction contained 4 bases not matched to a gene. The CDR3 spans 13 residues. CDR3 bases: TGTGCCAGCAGCCAGGGACAGGGGCTCGAGCAGTACTTC. Its protein product is CASSQGQGLEQYF.

The chain combines TRBV28 with TRBJ1-4, with TRBD1 identical over 8 bases. Looked up from germline, CDR1 is MDHEN and CDR2 is SYDVKM. Trimming took 6 bases from V and 0 from J; bases not matched to a gene: 6. This CDR3 is built from 16 residues. Here the CDR3 reads CASSSGTGATNEKLFF. CDR3 DNA: TGTGCCAGCAGCTCGGGGACAGGTGCAACTAATGAAAAACTGTTTTTT.

The chain combines TRBV18 with TRBJ1-5, with 7 bases fitting TRBD1. The V segment lost 1 base and the J segment 3 bases; nucleotides outside the gene matches: 6. The CDR3 extends over 16 amino acids. The germline V gene has CDR1 KGHSH and CDR2 LQKENI. This CDR3 is CASSPLSTGPNQPQHF. In DNA, the CDR3 is TGTGCCAGCTCACCACTCTCGACAGGGCCCAATCAGCCCCAGCATTTT.

The rearrangement joins TRBV7-9 to TRBJ1-3, with D perhaps matching TRBD1 (5 bases). The CDR3 spans 15 residues. V was shortened by 6 bases and J by 6 bases, with 18 bases between the two germline ends. Germline loops: CDR1 SEHNR, CDR2 FQNEAQ (reference sequence). The DNA for the CDR3 is TGTGCCAGCAGTCACTTCGGGGGAAGACCAAACACCATATATTTT. Translated, it gives CASSHFGGRPNTIYF.

The chain recombines TRBV9 with TRBJ2-1, with D possibly TRBD2 on 6 matching bases. V was pared by 7 bases and J by 4 bases, with 15 bases between. Germline-derived CDR1 and CDR2 are SGDLS and YYNGEE. The CDR3 has 14 residues. The CDR3 DNA sequence: TGTGCCAGCGGAGGGGAAATAGGGTACAATGAGCAGTTCTTC. Its translation: CASGGEIGYNEQFF.

The V call is TRBV5-1, the J call TRBJ2-7, with D perhaps assigned TRBD1 or TRBD2 (5 bases each). The V and J ends lost 7 bases and 1 base respectively, with 18 bases between them. Germline CDR1 and CDR2: SGHRS and YFSETQ. CDR3 length equals 15 residues. As DNA, the CDR3 is TGCGCCAGCTCAATAGAGGGGCTGATTTCCTACGAGCAGTACTTC. Amino acids: CASSIEGLISYEQYF. Using reference TRBV5-1 and TRBJ2-7 for the parts outside the CDR3, the full variable domain is KAGVTQTPRYLIKTRGQQVTLSCSPISGHRSVSWYQQTPGQGLQFLFEYFSETQRNKGNFPGRFSGRQFSNSRSEMNVSTLELGDSALYLCASSIEGLISYEQYFGPGTRLTVT.

The chain couples TRBV3-1 (or the pseudogene TRBV3-2) to TRBJ1-6; no clear D. The CDR3 runs to 16 residues. Germline loops: CDR1 LGHDT, CDR2 YNNKEL (reference sequence). V lost 0 bases and J lost 0, with 6 bases in between. This CDR3 is CASSQDLASYNSPLHF. The CDR3 bases are TGTGCCAGCAGCCAAGATCTGGCCTCCTATAATTCACCCCTCCACTTT.